Below, 11 T cell receptor beta chains from the same sample are listed, as sequenced in a study of shared clonotypes between healthy human individuals. Assay: immunoSEQ multiplex PCR; the TCRdb copy retains only in-frame clones and omits some. This table has 1.5 million to 2.5 million clones, around 96% appearing once. Naive CD8 cells lacked CD45RO and underwent positive selection for CCR7, leaving out terminally differentiated effector memory CD45RA+ cells. Sequenced input: naive CD8+ T cells sorted from blood. The receptors originated from a man younger than 30 in good health.

The chain combines TRBV5-1 with TRBJ2-7; the D is unclear. Trimming shortened V by 2 bases and J by 7 bases, and 13 bases separated the two germline ends. Germline assignment: CDR1 SGHRS and CDR2 YFSETQ. The CDR3 runs 13 residues. The CDR3 DNA follows: TGCGCCAGCAGCTTTGGACCCACGGAGGAGCAGTACTTC. Protein product: CASSFGPTEEQYF.

CDR3 bases: TGTGCCAGTAGTGTAGCGGGAGGAACAGGGGATACGCAGTATTTT. Translating it yields CASSVAGGTGDTQYF. The rearrangement joins TRBV19 to TRBJ2-3; 10 nucleotides align to TRBD2. Germline CDR1 LNHDA, CDR2 SQIVND (reference sequence). This CDR3 spans 15 amino acids. J gave up 6 bases and V 5 bases, and 8 bases lay outside the gene matches.

This chain links TRBV6-1 with TRBJ2-2, with a tentative D call TRBD1 (5 bases). V shed 4 bases and J shed 5 bases, with 14 bases lying between them. Germline lookup yields CDR1 MNHNS and CDR2 SASEGT. The CDR3 is made up of 15 amino acids. The CDR3 is CASSGETVLTGELFF. The CDR3 DNA follows: TGTGCCAGCAGTGGTGAGACAGTATTGACCGGGGAGCTGTTTTTT.

The rearrangement uses TRBV5-6 and TRBJ1-2; 8 bases map to TRBD1. The V segment lost 3 bases and the J segment 7 bases; nucleotides outside the gene matches: 5. The CDR3 spans 13 residues. Germline V gene data show CDR1 as SGHDT and CDR2 as YYEEEE. The CDR3 protein is CASSSQGGGGYTF. The CDR3 DNA is TGTGCCAGCAGCTCACAGGGGGGAGGTGGCTACACCTTC.

The chain combines TRBV7-9 with TRBJ2-3, with D uncertain. V lost 5 bases, J lost 0 bases, and 15 bases lay in between. CDR1 and CDR2 from the germline V gene are SEHNR and FQNEAQ (reference sequence). This CDR3 spans 16 amino acids. The CDR3 spells CASSPPAVLSTDTQYF. The CDR3, as DNA: TGTGCCAGCAGCCCCCCGGCAGTATTGAGCACAGATACGCAGTATTTT. The entire variable domain, with the rest obtained from reference TRBV7-9 and TRBJ2-3, is as follows: DTGVSQNPRHKITKRGQNVTFRCDPISEHNRLYWYRQTLGQGPEFLTYFQNEAQLEKSRLLSDRFSAERPKGSFSTLEIQRTEQGDSAMYLCASSPPAVLSTDTQYFGPGTRLTVL.

The V call is TRBV7-6, the J call TRBJ2-7, with TRBD2 matching over 8 bases. Germline V gene data show CDR1 as SGHVS and CDR2 as FNYEAQ. The V segment lost 3 bases and the J segment 4 bases; nucleotides outside the gene matches: 5. CDR3 length: 14 amino acids. The CDR3 DNA follows: TGTGCCAGCAGCTTCTCGGCTAGCGGGTACGAGCAGTACTTC. Protein sequence: CASSFSASGYEQYF.

The V call is TRBV7-9, the J call TRBJ2-3, with 13 bases fitting TRBD2. With 7 bases clipped from V and 4 bases from J, the junction kept 8 bases outside the gene matches. The CDR3 totals 16 residues. CDR1 SEHNR and CDR2 FQNEAQ come from the germline V gene (reference sequence). CDR3 loop: CASNQLAGGPSDTQYF. CDR3 bases: TGTGCCAGCAACCAACTAGCGGGAGGGCCGTCAGATACGCAGTATTTT.

Here the CDR3 DNA reads TGTGCCAGCAGCCCGGGCTCACCCGCAGATACGCAGTATTTT. This codes for CASSPGSPADTQYF. The rearrangement uses TRBV7-8 and TRBJ2-3, with D uncertain. This CDR3 has 14 amino acids. Germline loops: CDR1 SGHVS, CDR2 FQNEAQ. Deletions cut 5 bases from V and 4 bases from J, with 13 bases between.

Concerning this clone itself: This sample includes further DNA sequences coding for the same CDR3. The V gene is TRBV19, the J gene TRBJ2-2; unclear D gene. Germline V gene data show CDR1 as LNHDA and CDR2 as SQIVND (reference sequence). Trimming removed 1 base at V and 1 base at J, with 1 base between. This CDR3 is built from 13 residues. In DNA form, the CDR3 reads TGTGCCAGTAGTATAGTGAACACCGGGGAGCTGTTTTTT. This codes for CASSIVNTGELFF.

Details on this clone: Its ends do not fully match the called genes, so a read error is possible. The J gene is TRBJ2-7, the V gene TRBV13, with 13 nucleotides matching TRBD2. The CDR3 covers 15 residues. CDR1 is PRHDT, CDR2 FYEKMQ, per germline (reference sequence). As DNA, the CDR3 is TGTGCCAGCAGCGTAGGGACTAGCGGGGTATACGAGCAGTACTTC. It is translated as CASSVGTSGVYEQYF.

The chain employs TRBV30 and TRBJ2-1; D is undetermined. This CDR3 has 12 amino acids. The V end lost 0 bases, the J end lost 9 bases, and 9 bases lay between the germline ends. Looked up from germline, CDR1 is GTSNPN and CDR2 is SVGIG (reference sequence). The CDR3 is CAWSVGGVEQFF. The CDR3 nucleotides are TGTGCCTGGAGTGTCGGCGGAGTTGAGCAGTTCTTC.